This TCR beta chain comes out of a study of CD8 T cells in Susac syndrome. The CDR3 totals 15 residues. V lost 3 bases, J lost 0 bases, and 10 bases lay in between. Per germline, CDR1 SGHRS and CDR2 YFSETQ. RNA, at about 0.5 to 1 ug, was reverse transcribed with random hexamers. TCRdb itself ran the immunoSEQ multiplex PCR reads through MiXCR, one entry per CDR3 protein. The sample lists some 110,000 distinct CDR3 sequences, approximately 96% occurring once. The sequenced material came from CD4+ T cells from PBMCs. This clonotype originated in a human donor in good health. V usage is TRBV5-1 and J usage is TRBJ2-1; D call uncertain. For the CDR3, the DNA is TGCGCCAGCAGCTCGGAGCCTAACTCCTACAATGAGCAGTTCTTC. Its protein product is CASSSEPNSYNEQFF.